The source of this T cell receptor (beta chain) is a study of T-cell memory formation after mild COVID-19. Germline V gives CDR1 LGHNA, CDR2 YSLEER. Between the trimmed V and J ends, which lost 4 bases and 8 bases, there was a span of 29 bases. CDR3 length: 18 amino acids. From the 5' RACE reads, TCRdb called clonotypes with MiXCR, one entry per CDR3 protein. This table has hundreds of thousands of distinct CDR3 sequences, more than 15% appearing once. Sequenced material: PBMCs or a T cell subset sorted from them (not recorded which). The J gene is TRBJ1-2, the V gene TRBV4-3; TRBD1 might be the D (6 bases). The receptor was derived from a man between 18 and 29 years old who had mild COVID-19 (a few samples of this study predate the infection). Cell type and time point are not known. In nucleotides, the CDR3 is TGCGCCAGCAGCCCGCACTATAAACAGGGAGGGTCGGCCTACGGCTACACCTTC. Translated, it gives CASSPHYKQGGSAYGYTF.